The 29 T cell receptor beta chains below all came from one sample that was sequenced in a study of cytomegalovirus exposure and HLA in healthy donors. A multiplex PCR was run with 60 Vbeta primers and 13 Jbeta primers. Clones were read by immunoSEQ multiplex PCR, and TCRdb kept only the in-frame ones, dropping some. The table shows 90,000 to 130,000 clones, with around 85% occurring only once. Sequencing used PBMCs. These receptors were obtained from a man younger than 40 in good health and CMV-seropositive.

The chain combines TRBV11-3 with TRBJ1-1; unclear D gene. The CDR3 is made up of 13 amino acids. V lost 2 bases to trimming and J lost 4 bases, with 8 bases between them. CDR1 is SGHNT and CDR2 is YENEEA in the germline V gene. The CDR3 DNA reads as TGTGCCAGCAGCTTAAGTGGGAGCACTGAAGCTTTCTTT. Its protein product is CASSLSGSTEAFF.

This chain connects TRBV9 to TRBJ2-5; D unresolved. The V gene lost 0 bases and the J gene lost 0 bases, with 3 bases spanning the gap. Germline-derived CDR1 and CDR2 are SGDLS and YYNGEE. The CDR3 runs 13 residues. CDR3 loop: CASSVDNQETQYF. CDR3 sequence (DNA): TGTGCCAGCAGCGTAGACAACCAAGAGACCCAGTACTTC.

This sequence joins TRBV5-1 and TRBJ2-7; 12 bases align to TRBD2. CDR1 is SGHRS, CDR2 YFSETQ, per germline. The CDR3 runs 17 residues. V lost 3 bases and J lost 1; bases outside the gene matches: 8. CDR3 in amino acids: CASSSRTSGDLSYEQYF. In nucleotides, the CDR3 is TGCGCCAGCAGCTCGCGGACTAGCGGGGACCTATCCTACGAGCAGTACTTC.

This rearrangement joins TRBV13 to TRBJ1-1; no firm D call. Per germline, CDR1 PRHDT and CDR2 FYEKMQ (reference sequence). The CDR3 is 12 amino acids. V shed 1 base and J shed 7 bases, with 7 bases lying between them. DNA for the CDR3: TGTGCCAGCAGCTTAGTGCAGATTGAAGCTTTCTTT. As protein: CASSLVQIEAFF.

The CDR3 bases are TGTGCCAGCAGCCCCCCCAGTCCGGGGGTGGACTATGGCTACACCTTC. Amino acid sequence: CASSPPSPGVDYGYTF. The V and J genes are TRBV13 and TRBJ1-2, with D possibly being TRBD1 (5 bases). The germline gives CDR1 PRHDT, CDR2 FYEKMQ (reference sequence). Deletions cut 5 bases from V and 3 bases from J, with 19 bases between. CDR3 length: 16 amino acids. Using reference TRBV13 and TRBJ1-2 for the parts outside the CDR3, the full variable domain is AAGVIQSPRHLIKEKRETATLKCYPIPRHDTVYWYQQGPGQDPQFLISFYEKMQSDKGSIPDRFSAQQFSDYHSELNMSSLELGDSALYFCASSPPSPGVDYGYTFGSGTRLTVV.

The CDR3 DNA sequence: TGTGCCAGCAGCGATGGCCTTATCACAGATACGCAGTATTTT. Amino acid sequence: CASSDGLITDTQYF. V and J are TRBV7-2 and TRBJ2-3; D is unresolved. Germline V gives CDR1 SGHTA, CDR2 FQGNSA. This CDR3 spans 14 amino acids. Trimming removed 5 bases from V and 2 bases from J, with 11 bases in between. Looking up the rest from reference TRBV7-2 and TRBJ2-3 gives the full variable domain: GAGVSQSPSNKVTEKGKDVELRCDPISGHTALYWYRQSLGQGLEFLIYFQGNSAPDKSGLPSDRFSAERTGGSVSTLTIQRTQQEDSAVYLCASSDGLITDTQYFGPGTRLTVL.

This clone was observed a handful of times. The chain combines TRBV7-2 with TRBJ2-5; 8 nucleotides agree with TRBD1. The germline V gene has CDR1 SGHTA and CDR2 FQGNSA. V shed 4 bases and J 9 bases; nucleotides not matched to a gene: 19. The CDR3 consists of 17 residues. CDR3 region: CASSSQPTGALGGAQYF. In DNA form, the CDR3 reads TGTGCCAGCAGCTCCCAACCGACAGGGGCTCTAGGAGGGGCCCAGTACTTC. Based on the CDR3 plus reference TRBV7-2 and TRBJ2-5, the full variable domain is GAGVSQSPSNKVTEKGKDVELRCDPISGHTALYWYRQSLGQGLEFLIYFQGNSAPDKSGLPSDRFSAERTGGSVSTLTIQRTQQEDSAVYLCASSSQPTGALGGAQYFGPGTRLLVL.

The J gene is TRBJ1-3, the V gene TRBV14; D is uncertain. The CDR3 runs to 14 residues. The V gene's germline CDR1 is SGHDN and CDR2 FVKESK. V was shortened by 1 base and J by 3 bases, with 7 bases between the two germline ends. The CDR3 here is CASSQGQIGNTIYF. The CDR3 bases are TGTGCCAGCAGCCAAGGTCAAATTGGAAACACCATATATTTT.

The genes are TRBV27 and TRBJ2-3; 11 bases agree with TRBD1. The CDR3 length is 15 residues. In germline, CDR1 is MNHEY, CDR2 SMNVEV (reference sequence). V was clipped by 5 bases and J by 5 bases; unmatched bases: 6. The CDR3 here is CASSRGQGAEDTQYF. For the CDR3, the DNA is TGTGCCAGCAGTAGAGGACAGGGGGCAGAAGATACGCAGTATTTT.

The V call is TRBV7-7, the J call TRBJ2-5, with D maybe TRBD2 (6 bases). Germline V gene sequence: CDR1 SSHAT, CDR2 FNYEAQ (reference sequence). The CDR3 sequence is 13 residues long. CDR3 bases: TGTGCTAGCGGCTTAGACTGGAGGGAGACCCAGTACTTC. The encoded protein is CASGLDWRETQYF. The full variable domain, completed using reference TRBV7-7 and TRBJ2-5, is GAGVSQSPRYKVTKRGQDVTLRCDPISSHATLYWYQQALGQGPEFLTYFNYEAQPDKSGLPSDRFSAERPEGSISTLTIQRTEQRDSAMYRCASGLDWRETQYFGPGTRLLVL.

V and J are TRBV18 and TRBJ2-7; tentatively, D is TRBD2 (5 bases). Deletions cut 3 bases from V and 2 bases from J, with 8 bases between. The CDR3 is 13 amino acids. CDR1 and CDR2 from the germline V gene are KGHSH and LQKENI. CDR3 sequence: CASSPGIPYEQYF. In DNA, the CDR3 is TGTGCCAGCTCACCCGGGATCCCCTACGAGCAGTACTTC.

There are a few counts of this clone. The chain recombines TRBV5-4 with TRBJ2-1; 7 bases are shared with TRBD2. Looked up from germline, CDR1 is SGHNT and CDR2 is YYREEE (reference sequence). The CDR3 length is 16 residues. V was clipped by 0 bases and J by 4 bases; unmatched bases: 7. CDR3 coding DNA: TGTGCCAGCAGCTTGGCCCGAAGCGGGGTATACAATGAGCAGTTCTTC. Encoded protein: CASSLARSGVYNEQFF.

The V and J genes are TRBV7-2 and TRBJ2-3; the match to TRBD2 covers 7 bases. Germline V CDR1 and CDR2: SGHTA, FQGNSA. This CDR3 region has 16 residues. J gave up 3 bases and V 1 base, and 7 bases lay outside the gene matches. The CDR3 sequence: CASSLGWGGVTDTQYF. The DNA for the CDR3 is TGTGCCAGCAGCTTAGGATGGGGGGGGGTTACAGATACGCAGTATTTT.

This sequence joins TRBV29-1 and TRBJ2-5, with a tentative D call TRBD2 (6 bases). CDR1 is SQVTM and CDR2 is ANQGSEA in the germline V gene. V was shortened by 4 bases and J by 4 bases, with 13 bases between the two germline ends. This CDR3 is built from 13 residues. CDR3 bases: TGCAGCGTTGGACTAGTTGGCGGAGAGACCCAGTACTTC. This codes for CSVGLVGGETQYF.

V gene TRBV7-6 combines with J gene TRBJ2-1, with 8 bases aligning to TRBD2. This CDR3 spans 17 amino acids. J was trimmed by 4 bases and V by 3 bases; bases with no gene match: 11. The V gene's germline CDR1 is SGHVS and CDR2 FNYEAQ. The CDR3 DNA follows: TGTGCCAGCAGCTTCCTAGCGGGCGGGGCCTCATACAATGAGCAGTTCTTC. Translated: CASSFLAGGASYNEQFF.

This clone came up many times. The chain combines TRBV6-5 with TRBJ2-2, with TRBD1 matching over 8 bases. Trimming cost V 6 bases and J 5 bases; bases outside gene matches: 5. The CDR3 length is 14 residues. Germline assignment: CDR1 MNHEY and CDR2 SVGAGI. CDR3 bases: TGTGCCAGCAGGAGACAGGGGTCAACCGGGGAGCTGTTTTTT. It codes for CASRRQGSTGELFF.

In DNA, the CDR3 is TGTGCCAGCCAATCTAGCGGGGGCAACTACGAGCAGTACTTC. Translation: CASQSSGGNYEQYF. V gene TRBV19 combines with J gene TRBJ2-7, with TRBD2 identical over 10 bases. The CDR3 has 14 amino acids. Trimming took 9 bases from V and 3 from J; bases not matched to a gene: 8. Germline V lookup: CDR1 LNHDA, CDR2 SQIVND (reference sequence).

This clone was recorded a few times. The V and J genes are TRBV4-1 and TRBJ1-1, with D uncertain. Trimming removed 0 bases at V and 5 bases at J, with 13 bases between. Germline V gene sequence: CDR1 MGHRA, CDR2 YSYEKL. CDR3 length: 15 amino acids. The CDR3 loop reads CASSQDPAGWTEAFF. The CDR3 DNA reads TGCGCCAGCAGCCAAGATCCGGCAGGATGGACTGAAGCTTTCTTT.

The chain combines TRBV30 with TRBJ1-6; no definite D call. The CDR3 is 12 residues long. Germline CDR1 and CDR2: GTSNPN and SVGIG (reference sequence). V was shortened by 4 bases and J by 10 bases, with 11 bases between the two germline ends. CDR3 residues: CAWTRGPSPLHF. Written as DNA, the CDR3 is TGTGCCTGGACCCGAGGGCCCTCACCCCTCCACTTT.

The chain links TRBV5-8 to TRBJ1-2; the D is unclear. This CDR3 region has 15 residues. Germline V gene sequence: CDR1 SGHTS, CDR2 YDEGEE. The V gene lost 3 bases and the J gene lost 0 bases, with 12 bases spanning the gap. CDR3: CASSSYTGSNYGYTF. CDR3 coding DNA: TGTGCCAGCAGCTCTTATACGGGGTCTAACTATGGCTACACCTTC.

The genes are TRBV28 and TRBJ2-1; D uncertain. CDR3 length equals 12 residues. V was clipped by 8 bases and J by 2 bases, with 7 bases between them. Germline V gene sequence: CDR1 MDHEN, CDR2 SYDVKM. CDR3 sequence: CASGTAYNEQFF. Here the CDR3 DNA reads TGTGCCAGCGGAACAGCCTACAATGAGCAGTTCTTC. The whole variable domain, filled in from reference TRBV28 and TRBJ2-1, reads DVKVTQSSRYLVKRTGEKVFLECVQDMDHENMFWYRQDPGLGLRLIYFSYDVKMKEKGDIPEGYSVSREKKERFSLILESASTNQTSMYLCASGTAYNEQFFGPGTRLTVL.

The CDR3 bases are TGTGCCAGCAGCTTCGGAGGATCCACCGGGGAGCTGTTTTTT. Amino acids: CASSFGGSTGELFF. The chain recombines TRBV7-3 with TRBJ2-2, with D possibly TRBD2 on 5 matching bases. The germline V gene encodes CDR1 SGHTA and CDR2 FQGTGA. V was shortened by 3 bases and J by 4 bases, with 9 bases between the two germline ends. This CDR3 spans 14 amino acids.

This clone came up once. The CDR3 loop is CASSFIFGQLASGANVLTF. In DNA, the CDR3 is TGTGCCAGCAGTTTTATTTTCGGACAACTCGCCTCTGGGGCCAACGTCCTGACTTTC. The rearrangement links TRBV28 to TRBJ2-6; D might be TRBD1 (5 bases). V was trimmed by 3 bases and J by 0 bases, leaving 18 bases between them. CDR1 is MDHEN, CDR2 SYDVKM, per germline. The CDR3 consists of 19 residues.

The chain carries TRBV25-1 and TRBJ2-1, with 9 bases matching TRBD2. V lost 2 bases to trimming and J lost 5 bases; unmatched junction nucleotides: 10. CDR3 length equals 17 residues. Per germline, CDR1 MGHDK and CDR2 SYGVNS. The CDR3 DNA reads as TGTGCCAGCAGTGAACCCGTGGTTAGCGGGGGAAACAATGAGCAGTTCTTC. This codes for CASSEPVVSGGNNEQFF.

The chain couples TRBV7-2 to TRBJ2-3; 8 bases match TRBD2. The CDR3 length is 14 residues. The V gene's germline CDR1 is SGHTA and CDR2 FQGNSA. V shed 2 bases and J 3 bases; nucleotides not matched to a gene: 1. The CDR3 sequence is CASSLSSGTDTQYF. For the CDR3, the DNA is TGTGCCAGCAGCTTATCTAGCGGGACAGATACGCAGTATTTT.

The chain uses TRBV4-3 and TRBJ2-6, with 8 bases matching TRBD2. CDR3 length equals 19 residues. V lost 4 bases, J lost 0 bases, and 11 bases stayed unmatched. Germline CDR1 and CDR2: LGHNA and YSLEER. CDR3 protein: CASSRVSGGALSGANVLTF. CDR3 sequence (DNA): TGCGCCAGCAGCCGCGTCTCCGGGGGGGCCCTCTCTGGGGCCAACGTCCTGACTTTC.

The chain links TRBV7-2 to TRBJ1-5; 7 positions match TRBD1. The ends lost 1 base at V and 3 bases at J; junction bases unmatched: 6. The CDR3 extends over 16 amino acids. The germline V gene encodes CDR1 SGHTA and CDR2 FQGNSA. As DNA, the CDR3 is TGTGCCAGCAGCTTAGAGCCAGGGGGGAACAATCAGCCCCAGCATTTT. Its protein product is CASSLEPGGNNQPQHF.

The rearrangement uses TRBV2 and TRBJ1-3; D is perhaps TRBD1 (5 bases). V was clipped by 9 bases and J by 0 bases, with 9 bases between them. Germline lookup yields CDR1 SNHLY and CDR2 FYNNEI. The CDR3 has 13 amino acids. The CDR3 DNA is TGTGCCAGTCAGGGAACCTCTGGAAACACCATATATTTT. Amino acid sequence: CASQGTSGNTIYF.

V usage is TRBV9 and J usage is TRBJ2-2, with 16 bases that match TRBD2. There are 16 residues in the CDR3. The germline V gene encodes CDR1 SGDLS and CDR2 YYNGEE. V lost 3 bases, J lost 7 bases, and 3 bases stayed unmatched. Here the CDR3 DNA reads TGTGCCAGCAGCGAGGGACTAGCGGGGGGGCGCGGGGAGCTGTTTTTT. It codes for CASSEGLAGGRGELFF.